Shown below are 30 T cell receptor beta chains from a single sample sequenced in a study of T-cell memory formation after mild COVID-19. TCRdb re-called the 5' RACE reads with MiXCR, one entry per CDR3 protein. The data show 190,000 or so distinct CDR3 sequences, about a fifth seen once. Sample: PBMCs or a T cell subset sorted from them (not recorded which). The receptors were sampled from an adult woman who had mild COVID-19 (a few samples of this study predate the infection). Cell type and time point are not known.

The V call is TRBV28, the J call TRBJ2-7; a weak D match, TRBD1 (6 bases). V was trimmed by 5 bases and J by 3 bases, leaving 17 bases between them. Germline V gene sequence: CDR1 MDHEN, CDR2 SYDVKM. CDR3 length equals 15 residues. CDR3 nucleotide sequence: TGTGCCAGCAGTACTCAACCGGGACAAGACTACGAGCAGTACTTC. It codes for CASSTQPGQDYEQYF.

V is TRBV6-4 and J is TRBJ2-1, with a tentative D call TRBD2 (7 bases). Per germline, CDR1 MRHNA and CDR2 SNTAGT. V was pared by 0 bases and J by 4 bases, with 13 bases between. There are 16 residues in the CDR3. The CDR3 is CASSDSRGGDYNEQFF. As DNA, the CDR3 is TGTGCCAGCAGTGACTCGAGGGGGGGTGATTACAATGAGCAGTTCTTC.

The genes are TRBV9 and TRBJ2-7, with a possible D match to TRBD2 (6 bases). The CDR3 consists of 16 residues. Germline lookup yields CDR1 SGDLS and CDR2 YYNGEE. The V end lost 4 bases, the J end lost 1 base, and 18 bases lay between the germline ends. The CDR3 reads CASSPSSAVSSYEQYF. The CDR3 coding sequence is TGTGCCAGCAGCCCGTCTAGCGCTGTCTCTTCCTACGAGCAGTACTTC.

This clonotype appeared many times. V usage is TRBV9 and J usage is TRBJ2-1; TRBD2 matches 13 bases. The CDR3 has 16 amino acids. Germline V gene data show CDR1 as SGDLS and CDR2 as YYNGEE. The V and J ends lost 4 bases and 4 bases, in that order; junction bases with no gene match: 5. The CDR3 region has the DNA TGTGCCAGCAGCCCTCCGGGACTAGCGGGGTACAATGAGCAGTTCTTC. Encoded protein: CASSPPGLAGYNEQFF.

This clonotype came up a few times. CDR3 DNA sequence: TGCAGTGCTGGGGACAGGGTCCGCGAGACCCAGTACTTC. Translating gives CSAGDRVRETQYF. The rearrangement joins TRBV20-1 to TRBJ2-5; 9 nucleotides align to TRBD1. CDR3 length: 13 residues. Germline assignment: CDR1 DFQATT and CDR2 SNEGSKA (reference sequence). The V and J ends lost 5 bases and 5 bases, in that order; junction bases with no gene match: 6.

This clonotype was seen only a few times. The V gene is TRBV6-5, the J gene TRBJ2-3, with D maybe TRBD1 (5 bases). The V gene's germline CDR1 is MNHEY and CDR2 SVGAGI. Trimming shortened V by 2 bases and J by 2 bases, and 14 bases separated the two germline ends. The CDR3 length is 16 residues. In DNA, the CDR3 is TGTGCCAGCAGTTACGGCCATCAGGGATACACAGATACGCAGTATTTT. Translating it yields CASSYGHQGYTDTQYF.

The V and J genes are TRBV19 and TRBJ1-5, with 8 bases lining up with TRBD1. V shed 3 bases, J shed 8 bases, and the junction held 6 bases outside the gene matches. Germline V gives CDR1 LNHDA, CDR2 SQIVND (reference sequence). This CDR3 comprises 14 residues. CDR3 in DNA: TGTGCCAGTAGTATCGGGACAGGCAGGGAGCCCCAGCATTTT. This gives the protein CASSIGTGREPQHF.

This chain joins TRBV7-9 and TRBJ1-5; D uncertain. The CDR3 length is 12 residues. Trimming took off 0 bases at V and 7 bases at J, with 4 bases between the two ends. Germline loops: CDR1 SEHNR, CDR2 FQNEAQ (reference sequence). In nucleotides, the CDR3 is TGTGCCAGCAGCTTAGCGTACCAGCCCCAGCATTTT. Translation gives CASSLAYQPQHF.

The J gene is TRBJ2-1, the V gene TRBV7-9; TRBD2 might be the D (6 bases). There are 15 residues in the CDR3. V was shortened by 0 bases and J by 8 bases, with 14 bases between the two germline ends. The germline V gene has CDR1 SEHNR and CDR2 FQNEAQ (reference sequence). CDR3 residues: CASSLASGGLDEQFF. The CDR3 DNA sequence: TGTGCCAGCAGCTTAGCTAGCGGAGGGTTGGATGAGCAGTTCTTC.

This clonotype was picked up one time. This chain connects TRBV7-8 to TRBJ2-1; 10 nucleotides match TRBD2. Unmatched junction bases numbered 4, after V lost 4 bases and J lost 16 bases. The CDR3 spans 11 residues. CDR1 SGHVS and CDR2 FQNEAQ come from the germline V gene. This CDR3 is CASSSSGSLFF. The CDR3 DNA follows: TGTGCCAGCAGCTCTAGCGGGAGTCTATTCTTC.

This clonotype was detected ten times or more. The CDR3 region is CASRDGSSYEQYF. CDR3 nucleotide sequence: TGTGCCAGCAGAGACGGGAGCTCCTACGAGCAGTACTTC. This chain links TRBV12-3 or TRBV12-4 with TRBJ2-7; D possibly corresponds to TRBD2 (6 bases). Trimming removed 6 bases from V and 0 bases from J, with 9 bases in between. There are 13 residues in the CDR3.

This clonotype was seen ten or more times. The CDR3 nucleotides read TGCAGCGTTGAAGATCAGGGGGCAGTGGAGACCCAGTACTTC. Amino acid sequence: CSVEDQGAVETQYF. The chain joins TRBV29-1 to TRBJ2-5, with TRBD1 matching 8 bases. The V segment lost 0 bases and the J segment 5 bases; nucleotides outside the gene matches: 5. CDR3 length: 14 residues. Germline assignment: CDR1 SQVTM and CDR2 ANQGSEA.

This clonotype was seen a few times. The chain has TRBV24-1 and TRBJ2-1; no firm D call. CDR1 and CDR2 from the germline V gene are KGHDR and SFDVKD. Trimming pared 5 bases from V and 7 bases from J, leaving 11 bases between. The CDR3 has 13 amino acids. CDR3 loop: CATSGPGSNEQFF. The CDR3 coding sequence is TGTGCCACCAGTGGTCCCGGTTCGAATGAGCAGTTCTTC.

The table lists this clonotype with a few counts. The rearrangement links TRBV29-1 to TRBJ1-1; D is possibly TRBD1 (5 bases). This CDR3 has 12 amino acids. Trimming pared 1 base from V and 6 bases from J, leaving 9 bases between. Germline V gene sequence: CDR1 SQVTM, CDR2 ANQGSEA. As DNA, the CDR3 is TGCAGCGTTGAAGGTAGGGGAGCTGAAGCTTTCTTT. This encodes CSVEGRGAEAFF. Using reference TRBV29-1 and TRBJ1-1 for the parts outside the CDR3, the full variable domain is SAVISQKPSRDICQRGTSLTIQCQVDSQVTMMFWYRQQPGQSLTLIATANQGSEATYESGFVIDKFPISRPNLTFSTLTVSNMSPEDSSIYLCSVEGRGAEAFFGQGTRLTVV.

V and J are TRBV29-1 and TRBJ1-1, with D possibly matching TRBD1 (6 bases). V was shortened by 6 bases and J by 3 bases, with 20 bases between the two germline ends. CDR1 and CDR2 (germline): SQVTM, ANQGSEA. This CDR3 contains 15 residues. The CDR3 bases are TGCAGCGTCCGGGAGGGGGGATTCGTCGACACTGAAGCTTTCTTT. Amino acids: CSVREGGFVDTEAFF. The full variable domain, with the rest looked up from reference TRBV29-1 and TRBJ1-1, is SAVISQKPSRDICQRGTSLTIQCQVDSQVTMMFWYRQQPGQSLTLIATANQGSEATYESGFVIDKFPISRPNLTFSTLTVSNMSPEDSSIYLCSVREGGFVDTEAFFGQGTRLTVV.

V and J are TRBV7-6 and TRBJ2-7, with no clear D. The CDR3 covers 12 residues. Germline CDR1 and CDR2: SGHVS and FNYEAQ. Trimming took off 1 base at V and 6 bases at J, with 7 bases between the two ends. CDR3 sequence (DNA): TGTGCCAGCAGCTTAGGACATTCCGAGCAGTACTTC. It encodes CASSLGHSEQYF.

This clonotype was seen a few times. This chain links TRBV29-1 with TRBJ2-1, with D uncertain. The CDR3 has 13 residues. The germline CDR1 and CDR2 sequences are SQVTM and ANQGSEA. V was trimmed by 4 bases and J by 7 bases, leaving 14 bases between them. CDR3: CSVGYVRENEQFF. The CDR3 coding sequence is TGCAGCGTTGGTTACGTCAGAGAGAATGAGCAGTTCTTC.

The sample holds a few counts of this clonotype. CDR3 DNA sequence: TGTGCCAGCAGCGTAGGAGATTACAATGAGCAGTTCTTC. Encoded protein: CASSVGDYNEQFF. The genes are TRBV9 and TRBJ2-1; D is undetermined. The germline V and J ends were trimmed by 0 bases and 4 bases, with 5 bases remaining between them. The CDR3 runs to 13 residues. Germline lookup yields CDR1 SGDLS and CDR2 YYNGEE.

A remark on this clonotype: The junction departs from the called germline gene at one end, perhaps through a read error. V and J are TRBV4-2 and TRBJ1-5; TRBD1 might be the D (6 bases). The CDR3 runs to 15 residues. Germline loops: CDR1 LGHNA, CDR2 YNFKEQ. The CDR3 DNA reads as TGTGCCAGCAGCCCAGGGGTGGGAGGGATGCAGCCCCAGGATTTT. The encoded protein is CASSPGVGGMQPQDF.

This clonotype was recorded at least ten times. The V and J genes are TRBV28 and TRBJ1-5; no clear D. Germline V gene data show CDR1 as MDHEN and CDR2 as SYDVKM. The V end was cut by 1 base, the J end by 2 bases, with 12 bases between. The CDR3 is made up of 16 amino acids. In DNA form, the CDR3 reads TGTGCCAGCAGTTTATTCCGGGGAACGGGCAATCAGCCCCAGCATTTT. It encodes CASSLFRGTGNQPQHF.

This clonotype was observed a few times. This chain connects TRBV12-3 or TRBV12-4 to TRBJ2-1; 7 nucleotides agree with TRBD2. Trimming at V came to 4 bases and at J to 15 bases, leaving 12 bases not matched to a gene. This CDR3 comprises 13 residues. The CDR3 sequence is CASSWGGTLNRFF. CDR3 DNA sequence: TGTGCCAGCAGTTGGGGAGGGACTCTGAATAGGTTCTTC.

The chain uses TRBV12-3 or TRBV12-4 and TRBJ2-7; D is uncertain. This CDR3 comprises 13 residues. The germline V and J ends were trimmed by 3 bases and 5 bases, with 11 bases remaining between them. DNA for the CDR3: TGTGCCAGCAGTTTCGTTCCAGGAGACGAGCAGTACTTC. Translation gives CASSFVPGDEQYF.

The chain employs TRBV12-3 or TRBV12-4 and TRBJ2-7, with D maybe TRBD2 (5 bases). Trimming took off 3 bases at V and 5 bases at J, with 5 bases between the two ends. The CDR3 is made up of 11 amino acids. CDR3 in DNA: TGTGCCAGCAGTTTGACTAACGAGCAGTACTTC. Encoded protein: CASSLTNEQYF.

The J gene is TRBJ1-1, the V gene TRBV11-2; D is ambiguous. The length of the CDR3 is 12 residues. Germline loops: CDR1 SGHAT, CDR2 FQNNGV. With 0 bases removed from V and 8 bases from J, the gap between germline ends came to 7 bases. The CDR3 here is CASSLDWTEAFF. The CDR3 nucleotides read TGTGCCAGCAGCTTAGATTGGACGGAAGCTTTCTTT.

This clonotype was detected a few times. V and J are TRBV7-6 and TRBJ2-5, with TRBD1 as a possible D gene (6 bases). The CDR3 totals 16 residues. Germline V lookup: CDR1 SGHVS, CDR2 FNYEAQ. The V end was cut by 2 bases, the J end by 2 bases, with 15 bases between. The CDR3 sequence is CASSLYEPGQQETQYF. The CDR3 nucleotides read TGTGCCAGCAGCTTATACGAACCCGGACAGCAAGAGACCCAGTACTTC. Combining the CDR3 with reference TRBV7-6 and TRBJ2-5 gives the whole variable domain GAGVSQSPRYKVTKRGQDVALRCDPISGHVSLYWYRQALGQGPEFLTYFNYEAQQDKSGLPNDRFSAERPEGSISTLTIQRTEQRDSAMYRCASSLYEPGQQETQYFGPGTRLLVL.

This clonotype was observed a handful of times. The rearrangement uses TRBV27 and TRBJ2-5; D not certain. This CDR3 spans 16 amino acids. Germline-derived CDR1 and CDR2 are MNHEY and SMNVEV (reference sequence). Trimming cost V 6 bases and J 1 base, with 18 bases left between them. CDR3 loop: CASSPEVGLLQETQYF. DNA for the CDR3: TGTGCCAGCAGCCCCGAAGTTGGGCTTCTCCAAGAGACCCAGTACTTC.

This sequence joins TRBV4-3 and TRBJ2-1; D remains ambiguous. CDR3 length equals 14 residues. The V and J ends lost 0 bases and 6 bases respectively, with 9 bases between them. The germline V gene has CDR1 LGHNA and CDR2 YSLEER. The CDR3 bases are TGCGCCAGCAGCCAAGATACCTTACGCAATGAGCAGTTCTTC. It yields the protein CASSQDTLRNEQFF.

This clonotype has just a few counts. The rearrangement joins TRBV5-1 to TRBJ2-3; the D is unclear. From germline, CDR1 is SGHRS and CDR2 YFSETQ. The CDR3 has 13 amino acids. Trimming cost V 2 bases and J 4 bases, with 8 bases left between them. The CDR3 DNA is TGCGCCAGCAGCTTAGTTACGTCAGATACGCAGTATTTT. Amino acid sequence: CASSLVTSDTQYF.

This sequence joins TRBV7-9 and TRBJ2-1; D is undetermined. This CDR3 comprises 11 residues. V was clipped by 5 bases and J by 15 bases, with 14 bases between them. Germline V gene lookup returns CDR1 SEHNR and CDR2 FQNEAQ (reference sequence). The CDR3 bases are TGTGCCAGCAGCGTAGACAAAGAGTGGTTCTTC. Its protein is CASSVDKEWFF.

V gene TRBV21-1 combines with J gene TRBJ2-7; the table's D call, TRBD1, has no DNA check behind it. TRBV21-1 is a documented pseudogene. The CDR3 is 20 residues long. CDR3 DNA sequence: TGTGCCAGCAGCAAGCAGAGCAGTCAGACCGGGACAGGGGATCCCTACGAGCAGTACTTC. Its translation is CASSKQSSQTGTGDPYEQYF.